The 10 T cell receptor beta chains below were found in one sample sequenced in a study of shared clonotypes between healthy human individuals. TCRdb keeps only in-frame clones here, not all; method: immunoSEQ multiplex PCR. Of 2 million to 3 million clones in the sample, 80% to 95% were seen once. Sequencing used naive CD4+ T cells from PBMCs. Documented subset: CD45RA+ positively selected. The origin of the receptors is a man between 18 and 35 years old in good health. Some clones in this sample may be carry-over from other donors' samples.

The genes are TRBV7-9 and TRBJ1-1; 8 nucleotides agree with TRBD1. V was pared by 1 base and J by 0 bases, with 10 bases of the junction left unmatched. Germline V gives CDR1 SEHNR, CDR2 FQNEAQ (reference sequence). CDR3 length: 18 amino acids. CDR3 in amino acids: CASSLGGARGRMNTEAFF. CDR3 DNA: TGTGCCAGCAGCTTAGGAGGGGCCAGGGGGCGAATGAACACTGAAGCTTTCTTT.

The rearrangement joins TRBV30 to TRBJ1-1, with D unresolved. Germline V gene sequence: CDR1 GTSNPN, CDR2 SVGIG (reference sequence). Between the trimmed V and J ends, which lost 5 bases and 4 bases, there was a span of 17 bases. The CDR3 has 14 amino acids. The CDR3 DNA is TGTGCCTGGTCGGATCCCCCGAGAGGCACTGAAGCTTTCTTT. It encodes CAWSDPPRGTEAFF.

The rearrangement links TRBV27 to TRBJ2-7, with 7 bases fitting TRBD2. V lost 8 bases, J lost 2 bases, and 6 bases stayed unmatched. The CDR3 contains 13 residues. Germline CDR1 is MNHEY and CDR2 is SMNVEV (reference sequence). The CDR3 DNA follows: TGTGCCAGCGTCCAGCGGGGAACCTACGAGCAGTACTTC. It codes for CASVQRGTYEQYF.

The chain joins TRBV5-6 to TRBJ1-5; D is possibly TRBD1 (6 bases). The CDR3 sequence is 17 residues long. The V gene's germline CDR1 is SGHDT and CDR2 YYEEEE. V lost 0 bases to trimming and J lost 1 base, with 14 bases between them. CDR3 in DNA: TGTGCCAGCAGCTTGGCAGTAACAGGGCACAGCAATCAGCCCCAGCATTTT. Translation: CASSLAVTGHSNQPQHF.

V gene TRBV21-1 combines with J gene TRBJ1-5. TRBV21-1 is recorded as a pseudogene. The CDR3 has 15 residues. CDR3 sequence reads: CASSKDGTGNQPQHF. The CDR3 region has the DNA TGTGCCAGCAGCAAAGATGGGACTGGTAATCAGCCCCAGCATTTT.

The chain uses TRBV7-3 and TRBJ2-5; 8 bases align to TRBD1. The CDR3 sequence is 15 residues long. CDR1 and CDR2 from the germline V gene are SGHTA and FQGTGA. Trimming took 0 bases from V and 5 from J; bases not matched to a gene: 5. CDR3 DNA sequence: TGTGCCAGCAGCTTAACCCCACAGGGGGGCGAGACCCAGTACTTC. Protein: CASSLTPQGGETQYF.

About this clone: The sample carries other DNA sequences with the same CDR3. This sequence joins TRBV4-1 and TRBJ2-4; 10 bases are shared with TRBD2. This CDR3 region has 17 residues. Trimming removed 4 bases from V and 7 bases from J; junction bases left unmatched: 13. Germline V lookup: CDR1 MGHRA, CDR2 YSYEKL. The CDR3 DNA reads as TGCGCCAGCAGCCCCATTGGGAGCGGGAGGGATCCGAACATTCAGTACTTC. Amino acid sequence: CASSPIGSGRDPNIQYF.

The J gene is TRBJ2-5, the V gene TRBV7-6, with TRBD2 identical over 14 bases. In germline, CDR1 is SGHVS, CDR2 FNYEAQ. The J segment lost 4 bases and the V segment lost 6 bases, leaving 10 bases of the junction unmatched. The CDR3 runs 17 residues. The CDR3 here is CASSPATSGRAGETQYF. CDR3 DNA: TGTGCCAGCAGTCCAGCGACTAGCGGGAGGGCCGGAGAGACCCAGTACTTC.

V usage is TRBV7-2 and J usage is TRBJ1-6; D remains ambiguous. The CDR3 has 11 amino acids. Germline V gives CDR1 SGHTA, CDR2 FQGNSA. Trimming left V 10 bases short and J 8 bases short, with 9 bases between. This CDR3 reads CATSLDSPLHF. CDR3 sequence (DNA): TGTGCCACCTCGTTGGATTCACCCCTCCACTTT.

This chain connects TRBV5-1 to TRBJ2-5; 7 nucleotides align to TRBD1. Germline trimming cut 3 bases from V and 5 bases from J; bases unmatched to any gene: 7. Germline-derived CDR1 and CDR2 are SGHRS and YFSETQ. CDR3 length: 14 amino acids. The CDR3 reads CASSYLTGKETQYF. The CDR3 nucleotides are TGCGCCAGCAGCTACCTGACAGGGAAGGAGACCCAGTACTTC.